The sequence of this TCR beta chain was determined in a study of blood T cell repertoires in COVID-19 (dated by TCRdb to about 2020). For context, the study as a whole: Samples covering the acute and convalescent phases of COVID-19 were provided by collaborators in the United States, Italy and Spain. The prospective study material was composed of cDNA or gDNA derived from T cells, B-cell-depleted T cells, or PBMCs. The dataset comprised deeply sampled blood TCRbeta repertoires from subjects exposed to, actively infected with, or recovered from COVID-19. A freely available public database, intended as a resource for researchers studying the immune response to SARS-CoV-2, is where the repertoires were released. The samples were drawn from the first 160 participants of the ongoing ImmuneRACE study and from 1,200 or so subjects provided by 6 global collaborators. A de-identified subject ID, COVID-19 status, age in years and sex were almost always included in the sample metadata. Where available, HLA class I and class II types were taken from metadata supplied by the sample provider and were not determined by assay-based typing.

With respect to this clone: The antigen it binds to is not known. No much larger clone is present one base from it, and per-base qualities are unavailable.

The collaborating institutions used their own protocols to collect whole blood in K2EDTA tubes. For TCRbeta analysis, collaborators shipped samples in one of three forms: frozen whole blood, isolated PBMCs, or DNA extracted from either of those sample types. Beyond this particular receptor, the publication reports: How much clinical and demographic metadata was included differed by source and by participant, and the metadata was provided uncurated.

From V the trimming removes 3 bases and from J it removes 5 bases, while the gene matches leave 4 bases of the junction unaccounted for. Inclusive of the bounding cysteine and phenylalanine, the CDR3 is 14 residues long. The kept DNA is CDR3 alone, 42 bases in frame from the first base. CDR1 and CDR2 were assigned from the germline V gene as SGHAT and FQNNGV. TCRbeta CDR3 regions were amplified from genomic DNA using the immunoSEQ Assay, a bias-controlled multiplex PCR. The original methods were these. Within the assay, amplification of reference gene primers was used to estimate how many nucleated cells each sample contained. Sequence reads were collapsed and filtered to measure the absolute abundance of every unique TCRbeta CDR3 rearrangement. For each sample, productive Simpson clonality was calculated as the square root of Simpson's diversity index across productive rearrangements. TCRdb's version of the immuneACCESS table is confined to in-frame rearrangements and falls short of the full clone set. An unresolved V gene accounts for under half of the shortfall where checked; the remainder is of unknown origin. That table furnishes V, J and clone size, whereas the DNA furnished D and trimming. The sample records 85,000 to 110,000 clones, approximately 80% of which are singletons. 9.5% to 15% of the sample goes to the ten largest clones.

This receptor was identified in a human donor in a cohort sampled during active COVID-19. The sample consisted of peripheral blood. The rearrangement joined TRBV11-2 to TRBJ1-1; TRBD1 aligns with 9 central bases. For the CDR3, the sequence is CASSLTGGWTEAFF. The DNA is TGTGCCAGCAGCTTGACAGGGGGATGGACTGAAGCTTTCTTT.